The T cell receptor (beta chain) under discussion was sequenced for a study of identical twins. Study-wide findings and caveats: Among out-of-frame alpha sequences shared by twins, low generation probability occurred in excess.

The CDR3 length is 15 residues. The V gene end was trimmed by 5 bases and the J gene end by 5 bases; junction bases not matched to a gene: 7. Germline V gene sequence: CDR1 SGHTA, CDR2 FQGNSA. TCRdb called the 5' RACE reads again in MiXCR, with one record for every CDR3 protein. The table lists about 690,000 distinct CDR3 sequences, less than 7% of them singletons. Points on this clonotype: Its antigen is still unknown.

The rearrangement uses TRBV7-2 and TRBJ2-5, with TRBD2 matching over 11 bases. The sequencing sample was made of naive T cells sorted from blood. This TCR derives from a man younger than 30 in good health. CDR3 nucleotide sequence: TGTGCCAGCAGCACTAGCGGGGGACTACCGGAGACCCAGTACTTC. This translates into CASSTSGGLPETQYF.